This T cell receptor beta chain emerged from a study of blood T cell repertoires in COVID-19. Background on the study: Italy, Spain and the United States were the sources of the convalescent and acute COVID-19 samples. The analysed material was cDNA or gDNA that came from T cells, B-cell-depleted T cells, or PBMCs.

As processed by the authors: Scientists estimated how many nucleated cells there were by amplifying reference gene primers. The table came from immunoSEQ multiplex PCR; TCRdb's copy has only in-frame clones and leaves some out. The V and J calls and the clone size are those of that table, but D and trimming were determined from the DNA. The sample carries hundreds of thousands of clones, under 90% recorded once. Trimming removed 6 bases from V and 1 base from J; junction bases left unmatched: 9. The germline V gene encodes CDR1 SNHLY and CDR2 FYNNEI. The CDR3 runs 16 residues. The chain employs TRBV2 and TRBJ1-5, with 7 bases aligning to TRBD1. The sample taken for sequencing was peripheral blood. The sequence came from a woman aged 40-49 years with active or convalescent COVID-19. As DNA, the CDR3 is TGTGCCAGCAGCGCTTTCTTGGGACAGAGCAATCAGCCCCAGCATTTT. Translated: CASSAFLGQSNQPQHF.